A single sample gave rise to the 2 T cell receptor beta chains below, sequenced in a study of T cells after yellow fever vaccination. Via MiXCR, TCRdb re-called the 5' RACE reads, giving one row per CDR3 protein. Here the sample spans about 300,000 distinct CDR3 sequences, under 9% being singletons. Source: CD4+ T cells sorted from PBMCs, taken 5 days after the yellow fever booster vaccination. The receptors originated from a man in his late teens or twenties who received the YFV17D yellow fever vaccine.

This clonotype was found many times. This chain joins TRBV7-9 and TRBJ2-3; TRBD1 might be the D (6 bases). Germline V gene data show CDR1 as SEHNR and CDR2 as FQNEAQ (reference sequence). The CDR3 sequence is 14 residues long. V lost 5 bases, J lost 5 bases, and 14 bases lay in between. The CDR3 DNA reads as TGTGCCAGCAGCCCTGGACAGAGGGGAGATACGCAGTATTTT. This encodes CASSPGQRGDTQYF.

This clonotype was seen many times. The CDR3 DNA is TGTGCCAGCAGTCCTCCGGACAAAAATTGGGCTTTCTTT. It specifies CASSPPDKNWAFF. The J gene is TRBJ1-1, the V gene TRBV6-6, with D possibly TRBD1 on 5 matching bases. Germline lookup yields CDR1 MNHNY and CDR2 SVGAGI (reference sequence). The CDR3 covers 13 residues. Trimming took 5 bases from V and 11 from J, leaving 18 bases between them.